This T cell receptor (beta chain) is drawn from a study of T cells after posttransplantation cyclophosphamide. Study-level points and caveats: Later blood repertoires were often dominated by clones from the donor CD8+ memory compartment.

The method was immunoSEQ multiplex PCR; TCRdb's version includes in-frame clones alone and lacks a portion of them. The specimen has around 44,000 clones, none found just once. This related bone marrow graft donor gave peripheral blood on the day of marrow donation. In this sample, this clone turned up many times. Its antigen is unidentified. The CDR3 has 18 residues. V lost 7 bases, J lost 0 bases, and 6 bases stayed unmatched. Germline CDR1 reads SGHRS; CDR2 reads YFSETQ. Material for sequencing was PBMCs. V usage is TRBV5-1 and J usage is TRBJ2-2; TRBD2 aligns across 16 bases. This clonotype was sampled from a man in his forties in good health, CMV-negative, and a related stem cell transplant donor. This CDR3 reads CASGPGLAGGANTGELFF. CDR3 coding DNA: TGCGCCAGCGGACCGGGACTAGCGGGGGGGGCGAACACCGGGGAGCTGTTTTTT. Filled out from reference TRBV5-1 and TRBJ2-2, the complete variable domain reads KAGVTQTPRYLIKTRGQQVTLSCSPISGHRSVSWYQQTPGQGLQFLFEYFSETQRNKGNFPGRFSGRQFSNSRSEMNVSTLELGDSALYLCASGPGLAGGANTGELFFGEGSRLTVL.